One and the same sample provided the 20 T cell receptor beta chains below, sequenced in a study of cytomegalovirus exposure and HLA in healthy donors. A multiplex PCR was run with 60 Vbeta primers and 13 Jbeta primers. Here immunoSEQ multiplex PCR was the method, and the copy in TCRdb shows in-frame clones only, minus some. The sample shows over 50,000 clones, almost 70% of them seen only once. Source material: PBMCs. These TCRs come from a man aged 35-49 years in good health and CMV-seropositive.

The CDR3 here is CARGQGWEGPEQYF. CDR3 in DNA: TGTGCCAGGGGACAGGGGTGGGAGGGCCCCGAGCAGTACTTC. The J gene is TRBJ2-7, the V gene TRBV2; TRBD1 matches at 10 bases. Per the germline V gene, CDR1 is SNHLY and CDR2 is FYNNEI. This CDR3 has 14 residues. The ends lost 9 bases at V and 6 bases at J; junction bases unmatched: 11.

The gene calls are TRBV4-1 and TRBJ2-3; unclear D gene. The V end was cut by 4 bases, the J end by 6 bases, with 17 bases between. The CDR3 consists of 15 residues. Germline CDR1 is MGHRA and CDR2 is YSYEKL. CDR3 residues: CASSPIDSVGDTQYF. In DNA, the CDR3 is TGCGCCAGCAGCCCCATAGACTCGGTCGGGGATACGCAGTATTTT.

This clone showed up just a few times. The chain is built from TRBV6-1 and TRBJ1-6; the D is unclear. This CDR3 has 13 residues. Germline-derived CDR1 and CDR2 are MNHNS and SASEGT. V was cut by 4 bases and J by 4 bases, with 5 bases left in between. This CDR3 is CASSGGYNSPLHF. Written as DNA, the CDR3 is TGTGCCAGCAGTGGCGGTTATAATTCACCCCTCCACTTT.

This clone is labeled as medium-sized. The gene calls are TRBV4-3 and TRBJ2-2; unclear D gene. Germline V CDR1 and CDR2: LGHNA, YSLEER. The CDR3 covers 18 residues. Trimming removed 0 bases from V and 0 bases from J, with 14 bases in between. CDR3 residues: CASSQDDVLLTNTGELFF. The CDR3, as DNA: TGCGCCAGCAGCCAAGATGATGTGCTCCTAACGAACACCGGGGAGCTGTTTTTT.

V and J are TRBV6-1 and TRBJ2-1, with 15 nucleotides matching TRBD2. The V segment lost 8 bases and the J segment 4 bases; nucleotides outside the gene matches: 3. CDR3 length equals 15 residues. Per the germline V gene, CDR1 is MNHNS and CDR2 is SASEGT. CDR3 region: CASGGTSGGYNEQFF. The CDR3 coding sequence is TGTGCCAGCGGGGGGACTAGCGGGGGGTACAATGAGCAGTTCTTC.

The chain combines TRBV6-1 with TRBJ2-3, with D possibly matching TRBD1 (5 bases). There are 14 residues in the CDR3. The V gene's germline CDR1 is MNHNS and CDR2 SASEGT. V lost 10 bases and J 2 bases, leaving 16 bases between the germline ends. As DNA, the CDR3 is TGTGCCACACACAGGAACGCCATCACAGATACGCAGTATTTT. Amino acids: CATHRNAITDTQYF.

The V call is TRBV7-2, the J call TRBJ2-3; possible D gene TRBD2, 6 bases. Trimming shortened V by 5 bases and J by 3 bases, and 18 bases separated the two germline ends. This CDR3 comprises 16 residues. Germline V CDR1 and CDR2: SGHTA, FQGNSA. The CDR3 DNA reads as TGTGCCAGCAGCACACCGCGGGGTGGGATTACAGATACGCAGTATTTT. This sequence encodes CASSTPRGGITDTQYF. Filled out from reference TRBV7-2 and TRBJ2-3, the complete variable domain reads GAGVSQSPSNKVTEKGKDVELRCDPISGHTALYWYRQSLGQGLEFLIYFQGNSAPDKSGLPSDRFSAERTGGSVSTLTIQRTQQEDSAVYLCASSTPRGGITDTQYFGPGTRLTVL.

The J gene is TRBJ2-5, the V gene TRBV2, with 9 bases fitting TRBD2. The germline V gene has CDR1 SNHLY and CDR2 FYNNEI. The CDR3 has 14 amino acids. The ends lost 8 bases at V and 2 bases at J; junction bases unmatched: 6. In DNA form, the CDR3 reads TGTGCCAGCCTGGGACTAGCAGTGCAAGAGACCCAGTACTTC. Amino acids: CASLGLAVQETQYF.

The rearrangement uses TRBV6-1 and TRBJ1-5, with 7 bases lining up with TRBD1. The CDR3 contains 15 residues. Germline-derived CDR1 and CDR2 are MNHNS and SASEGT. Germline trimming cut 5 bases from V and 5 bases from J; bases unmatched to any gene: 9. CDR3 sequence (DNA): TGTGCCAGCAGTCGGGACAGCGCCGGGCATCAGCCCCAGCATTTT. Translating it yields CASSRDSAGHQPQHF.

The rearrangement uses TRBV6-6 and TRBJ2-7, with TRBD2 matching over 7 bases. In germline, CDR1 is MNHNY, CDR2 SVGAGI (reference sequence). The ends lost 4 bases at V and 4 bases at J; junction bases unmatched: 7. This CDR3 is 14 amino acids long. CDR3 residues: CASSSGGGLYEQYF. In DNA, the CDR3 is TGTGCCAGCAGTTCTGGCGGGGGTTTATACGAGCAGTACTTC.

The V call is TRBV7-9, the J call TRBJ2-3, with 10 nucleotides matching TRBD2. This CDR3 spans 15 amino acids. Germline trimming cut 5 bases from V and 5 bases from J; bases unmatched to any gene: 7. Germline V gene data show CDR1 as SEHNR and CDR2 as FQNEAQ (reference sequence). Written as DNA, the CDR3 is TGTGCCAGCAGCCCAACTAGCGGGGCAGGAGATACGCAGTATTTT. Its translation is CASSPTSGAGDTQYF.

This clone has just one count. The chain recombines TRBV12-5 with TRBJ2-5; 7 positions match TRBD2. The DNA end is more similar to TRBJ2-7, so the J call may be wrong. The CDR3 has 14 amino acids. CDR1 LGHNT and CDR2 FRNRAP come from the germline V gene. CDR3 nucleotides: TGTGCTAGTGGCCCCGGGACTATGAACTACGAGCAGTACTTC. It codes for CASGPGTMNYEQYF.

This sequence joins TRBV10-3 and TRBJ1-1; D possibly corresponds to TRBD1 (6 bases). This CDR3 comprises 13 residues. CDR1 and CDR2 (germline): ENHRY, SYGVKD. Trimming stripped 7 bases from V and 11 bases from J, with 20 bases between. Here the CDR3 reads CAIKTGTLGEAFF. The CDR3 coding sequence is TGTGCCATCAAAACCGGGACACTAGGGGAGGCTTTCTTT.

The V call is TRBV4-2, the J call TRBJ1-3; a weak D match, TRBD1 (6 bases). Germline lookup yields CDR1 LGHNA and CDR2 YNFKEQ. The CDR3 totals 19 residues. Trimming removed 3 bases from V and 7 bases from J, with 28 bases in between. CDR3 coding DNA: TGTGCCAGCAGCCATCCCGACCCTAGGACGATAGGGACACGGAACACCATATATTTT. Translated, it gives CASSHPDPRTIGTRNTIYF.

J is TRBJ1-3 and V is TRBV29-1; 9 bases agree with TRBD1. Germline V CDR1 and CDR2: SQVTM, ANQGSEA. J was trimmed by 4 bases and V by 6 bases; bases with no gene match: 7. The CDR3 extends over 14 amino acids. The CDR3 nucleotides read TGCAGCGTCACAGGGGGCCCTGGGGGAAACACCATATATTTT. Residues: CSVTGGPGGNTIYF.

In DNA, the CDR3 is TGTGCCAGCGGGGGACAGGGGACTTCACCCCTCCACTTT. This translates into CASGGQGTSPLHF. V gene TRBV6-1 combines with J gene TRBJ1-6; 10 positions match TRBD1. Trimming cost V 8 bases and J 9 bases; bases outside gene matches: 4. The germline V gene encodes CDR1 MNHNS and CDR2 SASEGT. This CDR3 contains 13 residues.

This clone was detected a few times. The V and J genes are TRBV9 and TRBJ2-2; D is unresolved. This CDR3 spans 12 amino acids. Germline V gene data show CDR1 as SGDLS and CDR2 as YYNGEE. V lost 4 bases to trimming and J lost 7 bases, with 8 bases between them. CDR3 DNA: TGTGCCAGCAGCACGAACTTCGGGGAGCTGTTTTTT. Encoded protein: CASSTNFGELFF.

The V gene is TRBV19, the J gene TRBJ1-5; D is uncertain. CDR3 size: 15 residues. V shed 1 base and J shed 1 base, with 8 bases lying between them. Germline V gives CDR1 LNHDA, CDR2 SQIVND (reference sequence). The CDR3 is CASSIVAVSNQPQHF. For the CDR3, the DNA is TGTGCCAGTAGTATAGTGGCGGTGAGCAATCAGCCCCAGCATTTT.

The chain is built from TRBV6-6 and TRBJ2-7, with 11 bases aligning to TRBD2. CDR1 is MNHNY, CDR2 SVGAGI, per germline (reference sequence). The CDR3 loop spans 16 amino acids. Germline trimming cut 7 bases from V and 5 bases from J; bases unmatched to any gene: 13. For the CDR3, the DNA is TGTGCCAGCATCAATTGGTTAGCGGGAGGGCCGAACGAGCAGTACTTC. Translating gives CASINWLAGGPNEQYF.

This chain connects TRBV5-6 to TRBJ2-1; 7 bases are shared with TRBD2. V trimming: 0 bases; J trimming: 4 bases; junction bases outside the gene matches: 7. The germline V gene encodes CDR1 SGHDT and CDR2 YYEEEE. The CDR3 is made up of 16 amino acids. The CDR3 spells CASSLAGTTSYNEQFF. In nucleotides, the CDR3 is TGTGCCAGCAGCTTGGCGGGGACTACCTCTTACAATGAGCAGTTCTTC.